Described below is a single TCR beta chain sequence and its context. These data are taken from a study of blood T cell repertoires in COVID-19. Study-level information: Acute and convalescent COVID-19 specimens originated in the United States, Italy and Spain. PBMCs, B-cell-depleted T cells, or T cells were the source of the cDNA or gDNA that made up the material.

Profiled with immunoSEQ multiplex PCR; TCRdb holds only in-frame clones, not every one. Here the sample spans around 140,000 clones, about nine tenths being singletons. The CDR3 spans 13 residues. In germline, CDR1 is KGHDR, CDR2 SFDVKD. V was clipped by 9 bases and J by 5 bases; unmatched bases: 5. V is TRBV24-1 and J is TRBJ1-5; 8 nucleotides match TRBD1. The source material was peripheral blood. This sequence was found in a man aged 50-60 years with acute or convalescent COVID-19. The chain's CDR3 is CATPDRVYQPQHF. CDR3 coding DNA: TGTGCCACCCCGGACAGGGTGTATCAGCCCCAGCATTTT.